Sequencing of this T cell receptor beta chain was carried out in a study of OX40 agonist ivuxolimab in advanced cancers. The repertoire was sequenced with immunoSEQ multiplex PCR; TCRdb's copy has only in-frame clones and lacks some. The data hold about 28,000 clones, with almost 80% observed a single time. The germline CDR1 and CDR2 sequences are SGHAT and FQDESV (reference sequence). V lost 5 bases to trimming and J lost 7 bases; unmatched junction nucleotides: 16. The CDR3 spans 17 residues. The chain joins TRBV11-1 to TRBJ2-3, with 9 bases lining up with TRBD1. This sample comprised CD4+ or CD8+ T cells sorted from blood, obtained in a trial of the OX40 agonist ivuxolimab. This receptor was taken from an adult with an advanced solid tumor such as melanoma, head and neck, liver or kidney cancer. In nucleotides, the CDR3 is TGTGCCAGCAGCGCCACAGGACAGGGGAATGTCTATAATACGCAGTATTTT. This sequence encodes CASSATGQGNVYNTQYF.